This entry lists 19 T cell receptor beta chains sequenced from one sample in a study of beta chain features in type 1 diabetes. Reverse transcribing all isolated RNA meant expressed TCRB transcripts were sequenced. The repertoire was sequenced with immunoSEQ multiplex PCR; TCRdb's copy has only in-frame clones and lacks some. The sample yields 240,000 or so clones, about 63% seen once. Sequencing used naive CD4+ T cells from blood. The source of these receptors is a man aged 25 to 40 in good health.

The chain links TRBV10-2 to TRBJ2-5; a weak D match, TRBD2 (5 bases). The ends were cut back, 7 bases at V and 2 bases at J, with 11 bases in the middle. The length of the CDR3 is 13 residues. Germline CDR1 is WSHSY and CDR2 is SAAADI. CDR3 loop: CASKITGQETQYF. CDR3 sequence (DNA): TGCGCCAGCAAAATAACGGGACAAGAGACCCAGTACTTC.

The chain uses TRBV10-3 and TRBJ2-3; D remains unclear. Germline assignment: CDR1 ENHRY and CDR2 SYGVKD. Trimming took off 5 bases at V and 8 bases at J, with 14 bases between the two ends. This CDR3 spans 13 amino acids. The CDR3 reads CAISPSELGTQYF. The CDR3 DNA follows: TGTGCCATCAGTCCCTCGGAGCTCGGTACGCAGTATTTT.

V usage is TRBV9 and J usage is TRBJ2-1; D is perhaps TRBD2 (6 bases). The CDR3 contains 13 residues. Germline CDR1 SGDLS, CDR2 YYNGEE. Trimming took 4 bases from V and 5 from J, leaving 10 bases between them. The CDR3: CASSSGVDNEQFF. The CDR3 DNA is TGTGCCAGCAGCTCGGGGGTGGACAATGAGCAGTTCTTC.

J is TRBJ2-3 and V is TRBV7-9; perhaps TRBD1 as D (5 bases). V lost 4 bases and J lost 2, with 16 bases in between. The CDR3 has 16 residues. CDR1 and CDR2 from the germline V gene are SEHNR and FQNEAQ (reference sequence). Here the CDR3 reads CASSSSGLTVTDTQYF. The CDR3 DNA sequence: TGTGCCAGCAGCTCCTCAGGTTTGACAGTCACAGATACGCAGTATTTT. Looking up the rest from reference TRBV7-9 and TRBJ2-3 gives the full variable domain: DTGVSQNPRHKITKRGQNVTFRCDPISEHNRLYWYRQTLGQGPEFLTYFQNEAQLEKSRLLSDRFSAERPKGSFSTLEIQRTEQGDSAMYLCASSSSGLTVTDTQYFGPGTRLTVL.

The V and J genes are TRBV30 and TRBJ1-1; D gene unclear. There are 13 residues in the CDR3. Germline V CDR1 and CDR2: GTSNPN, SVGIG (reference sequence). The germline V and J ends were trimmed by 2 bases and 1 base, with 8 bases remaining between them. The DNA of the CDR3 is TGTGCCTGGAGTCTCCGGGCGAACACTGAAGCTTTCTTT. Translated: CAWSLRANTEAFF. The variable domain in full, with the rest retrieved from reference TRBV30 and TRBJ1-1, is SQTIHQWPATLVQPVGSPLSLECTVEGTSNPNLYWYRQAAGRGLQLLFYSVGIGQISSEVPQNLSASRPQDRQFILSSKKLLLSDSGFYLCAWSLRANTEAFFGQGTRLTVV.

The CDR3 is CAWSERAGTSVTGELFF. CDR3 sequence (DNA): TGTGCCTGGAGTGAGAGGGCCGGGACTAGCGTCACCGGGGAGCTGTTTTTT. This chain joins TRBV30 and TRBJ2-2, with TRBD2 matching over 10 bases. CDR1 and CDR2 (germline): GTSNPN, SVGIG (reference sequence). The CDR3 is 17 amino acids. J was trimmed by 4 bases and V by 1 base; bases with no gene match: 9.

V is TRBV4-1 and J is TRBJ2-7; D is uncertain. The V gene lost 4 bases and the J gene lost 3 bases, with 22 bases spanning the gap. Germline-derived CDR1 and CDR2 are MGHRA and YSYEKL. There are 17 residues in the CDR3. The chain's CDR3 is CASSRQITGSVIYEQYF. CDR3 DNA sequence: TGCGCCAGCAGCCGCCAGATAACGGGCAGCGTGATCTACGAGCAGTACTTC.

The rearrangement uses TRBV21-1 and TRBJ2-3. TRBV21-1 represents a pseudogene. The CDR3 consists of 16 residues. CDR3 sequence reads: CASTYNRDVGPDTQYF. CDR3 DNA sequence: TGTGCCAGCACCTATAATAGGGACGTTGGTCCAGATACGCAGTATTTT.

This chain connects TRBV9 to TRBJ2-2; no reliable D call. Trimming took 0 bases from V and 6 from J, leaving 12 bases between them. This CDR3 is built from 15 residues. The germline V gene encodes CDR1 SGDLS and CDR2 YYNGEE. CDR3 protein: CASSVAGPSPGELFF. CDR3 DNA: TGTGCCAGCAGCGTAGCTGGCCCAAGTCCCGGGGAGCTGTTTTTT.

The V gene is TRBV29-1, the J gene TRBJ1-1; D uncertain. The CDR3 has 13 amino acids. The germline CDR1 and CDR2 sequences are SQVTM and ANQGSEA. Deletions cut 4 bases from V and 0 bases from J, with 9 bases between. The CDR3 sequence: CSVGYLLNTEAFF. The CDR3 bases are TGCAGCGTTGGATACCTACTGAACACTGAAGCTTTCTTT.

The chain joins TRBV5-1 to TRBJ2-5; no clear D gene. The V end lost 4 bases, the J end lost 1 base, and 11 bases lay between the germline ends. This CDR3 contains 14 residues. Germline V gene lookup returns CDR1 SGHRS and CDR2 YFSETQ. Written as DNA, the CDR3 is TGCGCCAGCAGCCCACCGCCTCCCCAAGAGACCCAGTACTTC. Translation: CASSPPPPQETQYF.

This chain links TRBV29-1 with TRBJ2-5, with D maybe TRBD2 (5 bases). V was clipped by 6 bases and J by 2 bases, with 13 bases between them. Germline V gene sequence: CDR1 SQVTM, CDR2 ANQGSEA. The length of the CDR3 is 13 residues. The CDR3 coding sequence is TGCAGCGTGTTTGGACTGACACAAGAGACCCAGTACTTC. It encodes CSVFGLTQETQYF.

This clone was picked up a small number of times. V gene TRBV11-3 combines with J gene TRBJ2-1, with 10 bases fitting TRBD2. J gave up 7 bases and V 1 base, and 4 bases lay outside the gene matches. The CDR3 sequence is 15 residues long. Germline-derived CDR1 and CDR2 are SGHNT and YENEEA. In DNA form, the CDR3 reads TGTGCCAGCAGCTTAGTAGCGGGGGGCCTTAATGAGCAGTTCTTC. Amino acid sequence: CASSLVAGGLNEQFF.

The chain is built from TRBV30 and TRBJ2-7; D not certain. Per germline, CDR1 GTSNPN and CDR2 SVGIG (reference sequence). Trimming left V 2 bases short and J 13 bases short, with 18 bases between. The CDR3 has 12 residues. The CDR3 here is CAWSRASPRAYF. The CDR3 DNA sequence: TGTGCCTGGAGTAGGGCCTCTCCTAGGGCCTACTTC.

V gene TRBV5-6 combines with J gene TRBJ2-4; 13 bases match TRBD2. There are 15 residues in the CDR3. Germline V gene data show CDR1 as SGHDT and CDR2 as YYEEEE. Germline trimming cut 5 bases from V and 5 bases from J; bases unmatched to any gene: 4. CDR3 residues: CASRAGLAGQNIQYF. CDR3 nucleotide sequence: TGTGCCAGCAGAGCGGGACTAGCGGGACAAAACATTCAGTACTTC.

This clone was seen a single time. This chain connects TRBV29-1 to TRBJ1-1; 7 nucleotides agree with TRBD1. Germline V gene lookup returns CDR1 SQVTM and CDR2 ANQGSEA. The CDR3 has 13 residues. J gave up 5 bases and V 3 bases, and 6 bases lay outside the gene matches. Here the CDR3 reads CSVEGPTGTEAFF. The DNA for the CDR3 is TGCAGCGTTGAGGGACCGACAGGGACTGAAGCTTTCTTT.

This clone has more than one count but fewer than ten. The chain links TRBV5-1 to TRBJ1-2; 7 positions match TRBD1. The CDR3 is 15 amino acids. Germline CDR1 SGHRS, CDR2 YFSETQ. V was pared by 5 bases and J by 10 bases, with 17 bases of the junction left unmatched. The CDR3 reads CASSTTTTVGQDYTF. The CDR3 DNA reads TGCGCCAGCAGTACTACGACGACCGTCGGACAGGACTACACCTTC.

J is TRBJ1-5 and V is TRBV11-2; D unresolved. Trimming cost V 5 bases and J 4 bases, with 6 bases left between them. The CDR3 runs 12 residues. Germline V gene lookup returns CDR1 SGHAT and CDR2 FQNNGV. The CDR3 DNA is TGTGCCAGCAGCACTTTAAATCAGCCCCAGCATTTT. Translated: CASSTLNQPQHF. Looking up the rest from reference TRBV11-2 and TRBJ1-5 gives the full variable domain: EAGVAQSPRYKIIEKRQSVAFWCNPISGHATLYWYQQILGQGPKLLIQFQNNGVVDDSQLPKDRFSAERLKGVDSTLKIQPAKLEDSAVYLCASSTLNQPQHFGDGTRLSIL.

This clone was counted between two and nine times. The chain uses TRBV29-1 and TRBJ2-7, with 14 nucleotides matching TRBD2. In germline, CDR1 is SQVTM, CDR2 ANQGSEA. CDR3 length: 16 residues. Trimming cost V 6 bases and J 7 bases; bases outside gene matches: 14. Here the CDR3 DNA reads TGCAGCGTAGCCGCGGGACTAGCGGGAGAGGCGGGGGAGCAGTACTTC. Amino acid sequence: CSVAAGLAGEAGEQYF.